This T cell receptor beta chain was recorded in a study of cytomegalovirus exposure and HLA in healthy donors. Data came from immunoSEQ multiplex PCR; TCRdb stores just in-frame clones and leaves some out. The sample consists of 150,000 to 200,000 clones, more than 70% of them appearing once. The CDR3 runs to 14 residues. The V end lost 3 bases, the J end lost 4 bases, and 9 bases lay between the germline ends. Germline V gene sequence: CDR1 SGHAT, CDR2 FQDESV (reference sequence). This TCR was recovered from a man aged 25 to 40 in good health and CMV-seropositive. This rearrangement joins TRBV11-1 to TRBJ2-2; maybe TRBD2 (6 bases). The sequenced sample consisted of PBMCs. As DNA, the CDR3 is TGTGCCAGCAGCTTTGCCGGGGGCACCGGGGAGCTGTTTTTT. Translating it yields CASSFAGGTGELFF.